The 18 T cell receptor beta chains below come from one sample, sequenced in a study of a mutant IDH1 vaccine in newly diagnosed glioma. Time point defined: week 35, safety follow-up. Vaccination comprised doses that each held 300 ug of mutant IDH1 20-mer peptide, plus topical imiquimod. Their specific antigens are unknown. The method was immunoSEQ multiplex PCR; TCRdb's version includes in-frame clones alone and lacks a portion of them. The sample contains roughly 69,000 clones, around nine tenths of which appear only once. Sequenced material: PBMCs, taken from a glioma patient whose treatment included an IDH1 peptide vaccine. Receptors originate from a man aged 25-45 years with glioma.

The J gene is TRBJ1-3, the V gene TRBV5-1; 9 nucleotides align to TRBD1. The V and J ends lost 2 bases and 0 bases, in that order; junction bases with no gene match: 6. The germline V gene encodes CDR1 SGHRS and CDR2 YFSETQ. The CDR3 covers 17 residues. As DNA, the CDR3 is TGCGCCAGCAGCTTTGGGACAGGGCCCTCCTCTGGAAACACCATATATTTT. Protein product: CASSFGTGPSSGNTIYF.

V and J are TRBV4-1 and TRBJ2-7; weak D call: TRBD1 (6 bases). V shed 3 bases and J shed 3 bases, with 9 bases lying between them. Germline loops: CDR1 MGHRA, CDR2 YSYEKL. The CDR3 runs to 13 residues. The CDR3 here is CASSQGTNYEQYF. The DNA for the CDR3 is TGCGCCAGCAGCCAGGGGACAAACTACGAGCAGTACTTC.

The J gene is TRBJ2-1, the V gene TRBV19, with a possible D match to TRBD2 (5 bases). CDR1 LNHDA and CDR2 SQIVND come from the germline V gene (reference sequence). The CDR3 consists of 15 residues. Trimming removed 1 base from V and 10 bases from J, with 17 bases in between. Here the CDR3 DNA reads TGTGCCAGTAGTATAGTACTAGGGCGTAGAAGGGAGCAGTTCTTC. Its protein product is CASSIVLGRRREQFF. Full variable domain (missing parts from reference TRBV19 and TRBJ2-1): DGGITQSPKYLFRKEGQNVTLSCEQNLNHDAMYWYRQDPGQGLRLIYYSQIVNDFQKGDIAEGYSVSREKKESFPLTVTSAQKNPTAFYLCASSIVLGRRREQFFGPGTRLTVL.

The J gene is TRBJ1-6, the V gene TRBV6-5; 8 bases map to TRBD1. V lost 4 bases to trimming and J lost 8 bases; unmatched junction nucleotides: 4. The CDR3 contains 14 residues. Germline V gives CDR1 MNHEY, CDR2 SVGAGI. The CDR3 here is CASSSRGRDSPLHF. Written as DNA, the CDR3 is TGTGCCAGCAGTTCCAGGGGGCGAGATTCACCCCTCCACTTT.

This clone was observed a single time. This chain connects TRBV7-8 to TRBJ1-3; D uncertain. The germline V gene encodes CDR1 SGHVS and CDR2 FQNEAQ. The CDR3 loop spans 14 amino acids. Trimming removed 5 bases from V and 2 bases from J, with 10 bases in between. The CDR3 loop reads CASSPGRPGNTIYF. For the CDR3, the DNA is TGTGCCAGCAGCCCCGGGAGGCCTGGAAACACCATATATTTT.

This sequence joins TRBV9 and TRBJ1-1, with D uncertain. Germline lookup yields CDR1 SGDLS and CDR2 YYNGEE. The V end was cut by 3 bases, the J end by 1 base, with 4 bases between. The CDR3 spans 12 residues. The CDR3 DNA is TGTGCCAGCAGCGCAGCGAACACTGAAGCTTTCTTT. Translating it yields CASSAANTEAFF.

V is TRBV19 and J is TRBJ1-1, with a weak D call TRBD1 (6 bases). The germline V gene encodes CDR1 LNHDA and CDR2 SQIVND (reference sequence). V lost 7 bases and J lost 0, with 15 bases in between. The CDR3 extends over 15 amino acids. The CDR3 sequence: CASKVMAGVNTEAFF. CDR3 nucleotide sequence: TGTGCCAGTAAGGTCATGGCAGGGGTGAACACTGAAGCTTTCTTT.

The J gene is TRBJ1-5, the V gene TRBV2; tentatively, D is TRBD1 (6 bases). V lost 8 bases and J 7 bases, leaving 15 bases between the germline ends. Germline V gene sequence: CDR1 SNHLY, CDR2 FYNNEI. CDR3 length equals 13 residues. Here the CDR3 DNA reads TGTGCCAGCGTGCAGGGAGGGGGACAGCCCCAGCATTTT. This translates into CASVQGGGQPQHF.

The V and J genes are TRBV19 and TRBJ1-4; 8 positions match TRBD1. The CDR3 spans 11 residues. Germline CDR1 is LNHDA and CDR2 is SQIVND (reference sequence). J lost 13 bases, V lost 11 bases, and 9 bases had no gene match. The CDR3 reads CACQAGTGLFF. The CDR3 DNA reads TGTGCCTGTCAGGCAGGGACAGGACTGTTTTTT.

The rearrangement links TRBV7-3 to TRBJ2-2; 7 positions agree with TRBD2. V lost 0 bases and J lost 6; bases outside the gene matches: 7. This CDR3 has 16 residues. Germline values: CDR1 SGHTA, CDR2 FQGTGA. The CDR3 here is CASSLTPSGSAGELFF. In DNA, the CDR3 is TGTGCCAGCAGCTTAACCCCTAGCGGATCGGCCGGGGAGCTGTTTTTT.

The CDR3 DNA reads TGTGCCAGCGGGCAGGGGCAAGAGACCCAGTACTTC. As protein: CASGQGQETQYF. The rearrangement joins TRBV2 to TRBJ2-5; a possible D gene is TRBD1 (6 bases). The CDR3 covers 12 residues. The germline CDR1 and CDR2 sequences are SNHLY and FYNNEI. V was cut by 8 bases and J by 2 bases, with 9 bases left in between.

The table lists this clone with a few counts. This chain links TRBV19 with TRBJ1-5; 7 positions match TRBD1. V gave up 4 bases and J gave up 4 bases; unmatched junction bases: 4. Looked up from germline, CDR1 is LNHDA and CDR2 is SQIVND (reference sequence). This CDR3 contains 14 residues. The CDR3 reads CASSTSGGNQPQHF. In nucleotides, the CDR3 is TGTGCCAGTAGTACCTCAGGGGGTAATCAGCCCCAGCATTTT.

J is TRBJ1-2 and V is TRBV2, with 10 bases identical to TRBD1. The length of the CDR3 is 15 residues. CDR1 and CDR2 (germline): SNHLY, FYNNEI. Trimming at V came to 6 bases and at J to 8 bases, leaving 12 bases not matched to a gene. CDR3: CASSSIPGTGEGYTF. The CDR3 region has the DNA TGTGCCAGCAGCTCCATCCCGGGGACAGGGGAAGGCTACACCTTC.

This clone turned up a few times. The sample carries other DNA sequences with the same CDR3. V is TRBV5-1 and J is TRBJ1-5; TRBD1 is a possible D gene (6 bases). CDR1 is SGHRS and CDR2 is YFSETQ in the germline V gene. The ends were cut back, 4 bases at V and 5 bases at J, with 13 bases in the middle. CDR3 length: 14 amino acids. CDR3 region: CASSPTGYDQPQHF. CDR3 bases: TGCGCCAGCAGCCCCACAGGGTACGATCAGCCCCAGCATTTT.

This clone was seen once. The chain joins TRBV5-1 to TRBJ2-1; D is uncertain. CDR3 length: 12 amino acids. The germline V gene encodes CDR1 SGHRS and CDR2 YFSETQ. V gave up 4 bases and J gave up 10 bases, with 12 bases separating them. CDR3 nucleotides: TGCGCCAGCAGCCCTGGGGTCCGAGAGCAGTTCTTC. Encoded protein: CASSPGVREQFF.

The chain has TRBV6-1 and TRBJ2-2; D is perhaps TRBD1 or TRBD2 (5 bases each). V shed 8 bases and J shed 2 bases, with 12 bases lying between them. The germline V gene encodes CDR1 MNHNS and CDR2 SASEGT. CDR3 length equals 14 residues. The CDR3 reads CASRGTYNTGELFF. The CDR3 region has the DNA TGTGCCAGCCGAGGGACCTATAACACCGGGGAGCTGTTTTTT.

The rearrangement joins TRBV19 to TRBJ1-5; a possible D gene is TRBD1 (5 bases). The ends were cut back, 3 bases at V and 7 bases at J, with 16 bases in the middle. This CDR3 comprises 15 residues. Germline V gene lookup returns CDR1 LNHDA and CDR2 SQIVND (reference sequence). The CDR3 is CASSIPAGEGQPQHF. In DNA form, the CDR3 reads TGTGCCAGTAGTATTCCGGCGGGGGAGGGACAGCCCCAGCATTTT.

The chain couples TRBV30 to TRBJ1-1; D might be TRBD1 (6 bases). CDR3 length equals 12 residues. Trimming shortened V by 3 bases and J by 8 bases, and 13 bases separated the two germline ends. CDR1 GTSNPN and CDR2 SVGIG come from the germline V gene (reference sequence). The CDR3 sequence: CAWRRLTGEAFF. Here the CDR3 DNA reads TGTGCCTGGAGGCGCCTTACAGGGGAAGCTTTCTTT. Filled out from reference TRBV30 and TRBJ1-1, the complete variable domain reads SQTIHQWPATLVQPVGSPLSLECTVEGTSNPNLYWYRQAAGRGLQLLFYSVGIGQISSEVPQNLSASRPQDRQFILSSKKLLLSDSGFYLCAWRRLTGEAFFGQGTRLTVV.